This TCR beta chain stems from a study of shared clonotypes between healthy human individuals. Study-level findings and limits: Collection of samples was limited to blood; tissue repertoires likely differ. How much donors shared clonotypes was expected to be affected by sequencing depth.

About this clone itself: Antigen specificity is unknown.

Across several immunoSEQ plates, the genomic DNA of each subset was split evenly. Repertoires were generated with immunoSEQ multiplex PCR, while TCRdb's copy carries only in-frame clones and drops some. The profile shows approximately 2.4 million clones, approximately 94% of them singletons. Germline V gene lookup returns CDR1 LNHNV and CDR2 YYDKDF (reference sequence). CDR3 size: 15 residues. Trimming shortened V by 1 base and J by 6 bases, and 12 bases separated the two germline ends. The source material was naive CD4+ T cells sorted from blood. Subset described: CD45RA+ positively selected. The TCR comes from a man aged 18 to 29 in good health. The gene calls are TRBV15 and TRBJ2-2; tentatively, D is TRBD1 (5 bases). In DNA, the CDR3 is TGTGCCACCAGCAGAGGGGGCGCAGAGGCCGGGGAGCTGTTTTTT. It translates to CATSRGGAEAGELFF.